This T cell receptor beta chain originates from a study of blood T cell repertoires in COVID-19. Study at large: T cells, B-cell-depleted T cells, or PBMCs supplied cDNA or gDNA.

V was cut by 3 bases and J by 0 bases, with 9 bases left in between. Germline CDR1 is LGHDT and CDR2 is YNNKEL (reference sequence). The CDR3 extends over 14 amino acids. Seattle cases were enrolled at active infection and followed longitudinally. Original processing notes: Quantification of nucleated cells was approximated via reference gene primer amplification. Sequencing was performed with immunoSEQ multiplex PCR; in TCRdb, only in-frame clones are kept and a portion is missing. From that table come the V and J calls and clone size; the DNA was used to work out D and trimming. The sample yields about 440,000 clones, about nine tenths seen once.

This clonotype was obtained from a woman aged 50 to 60 with COVID-19, enrolled during active disease. Sequenced input: peripheral blood. This chain joins TRBV3-1 (or the pseudogene TRBV3-2) and TRBJ2-7; possible D gene TRBD2, 5 bases. CDR3: CASSQSRASYEQYF. The CDR3 DNA reads as TGTGCCAGCAGCCAGTCGCGGGCCTCCTACGAGCAGTACTTC.